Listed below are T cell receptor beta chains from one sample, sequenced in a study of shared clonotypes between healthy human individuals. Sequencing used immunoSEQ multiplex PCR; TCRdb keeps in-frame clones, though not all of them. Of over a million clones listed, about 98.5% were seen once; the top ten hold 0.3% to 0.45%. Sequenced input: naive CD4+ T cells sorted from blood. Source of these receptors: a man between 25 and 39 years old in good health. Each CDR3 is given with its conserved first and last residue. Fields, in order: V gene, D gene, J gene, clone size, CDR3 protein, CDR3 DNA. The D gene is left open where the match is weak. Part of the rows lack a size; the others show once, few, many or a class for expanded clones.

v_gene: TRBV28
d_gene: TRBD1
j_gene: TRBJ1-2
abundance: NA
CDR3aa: CASSTDRDYYGYTF
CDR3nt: TGTGCCAGCAGCACAGACAGGGACTACTATGGCTACACCTTC

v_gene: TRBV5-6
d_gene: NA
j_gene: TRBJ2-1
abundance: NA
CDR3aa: CASSFLGRANEQFF
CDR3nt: TGTGCCAGCAGCTTCCTCGGCCGGGCCAATGAGCAGTTCTTC

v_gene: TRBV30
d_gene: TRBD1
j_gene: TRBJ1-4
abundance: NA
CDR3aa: CARTGVREKLFF
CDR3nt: TGTGCCCGGACAGGGGTTCGGGAAAAACTGTTTTTT

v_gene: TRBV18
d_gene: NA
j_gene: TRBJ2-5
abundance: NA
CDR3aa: CASSGETQYF
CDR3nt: TGTGCCAGCTCCGGGGAGACCCAGTACTTC

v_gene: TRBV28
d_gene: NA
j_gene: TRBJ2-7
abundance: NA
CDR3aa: CASSQGYEQYF
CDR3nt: TGTGCCAGCAGTCAGGGCTACGAGCAGTACTTC

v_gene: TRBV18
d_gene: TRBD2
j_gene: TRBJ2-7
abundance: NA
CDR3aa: CASSPTREGRRYEQYF
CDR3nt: TGTGCCAGCTCACCGACGAGGGAGGGCCGCCGCTACGAGCAGTACTTC

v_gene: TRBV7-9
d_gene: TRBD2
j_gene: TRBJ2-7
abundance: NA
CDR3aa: CASSLARRGGLADYEQYF
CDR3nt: TGTGCCAGCAGCTTAGCTAGGCGGGGCGGACTAGCGGACTACGAGCAGTACTTC

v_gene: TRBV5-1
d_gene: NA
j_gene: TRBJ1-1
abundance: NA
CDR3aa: CASSPRQGDTEAFF
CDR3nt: TGCGCCAGCAGCCCTAGGCAGGGTGACACTGAAGCTTTCTTT

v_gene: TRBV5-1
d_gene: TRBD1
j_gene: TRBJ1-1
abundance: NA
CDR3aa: CASSYRPHGTGASEAFF
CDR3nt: TGCGCCAGCAGCTACAGGCCCCACGGGACAGGGGCGTCAGAAGCTTTCTTT

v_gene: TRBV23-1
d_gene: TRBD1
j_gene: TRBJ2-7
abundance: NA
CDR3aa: CASRRKGQVGHEQYF
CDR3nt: TGCGCCAGCAGGCGGAAGGGACAGGTTGGACACGAGCAGTACTTC

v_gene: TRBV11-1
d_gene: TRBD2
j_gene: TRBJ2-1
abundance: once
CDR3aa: CASTLRKREYLGEQFF
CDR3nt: TGTGCCAGCACCCTCAGGAAGCGGGAGTACCTCGGTGAGCAGTTCTTC

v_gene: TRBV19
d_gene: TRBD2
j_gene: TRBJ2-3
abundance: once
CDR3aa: CASSISGRGTDTQYF
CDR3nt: TGTGCCAGTAGTATATCCGGGAGGGGGACAGATACGCAGTATTTT

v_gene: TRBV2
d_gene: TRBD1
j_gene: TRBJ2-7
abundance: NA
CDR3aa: CASSDWTGVEQYF
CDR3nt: TGTGCCAGCAGTGATTGGACAGGGGTCGAGCAGTACTTC

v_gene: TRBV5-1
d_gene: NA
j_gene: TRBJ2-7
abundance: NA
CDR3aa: CASSEVGFGSYTYEQYF
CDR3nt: TGCGCCAGCAGCGAGGTGGGTTTCGGGAGCTATACCTACGAGCAGTACTTC

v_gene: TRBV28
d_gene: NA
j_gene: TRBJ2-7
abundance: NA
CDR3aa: CASSTGLSEQYF
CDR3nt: TGTGCCAGCTCTACCGGTCTATCCGAGCAGTACTTC

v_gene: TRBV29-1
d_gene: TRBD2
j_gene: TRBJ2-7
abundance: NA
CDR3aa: CSVEGGSGSTEQYF
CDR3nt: TGCAGCGTTGAAGGGGGTAGCGGGAGCACCGAGCAGTACTTC

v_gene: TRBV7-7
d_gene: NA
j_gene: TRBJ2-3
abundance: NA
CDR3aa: CASSLASKDTQYF
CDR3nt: TGTGCCAGCAGCTTGGCCAGTAAAGATACGCAGTATTTT

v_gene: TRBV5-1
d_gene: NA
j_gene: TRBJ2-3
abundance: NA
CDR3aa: CASSLVAFADTQYF
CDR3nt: TGCGCCAGCAGCTTGGTCGCTTTCGCAGATACGCAGTATTTT

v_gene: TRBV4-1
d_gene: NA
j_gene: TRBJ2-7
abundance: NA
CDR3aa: CASSQDNSRRREQYF
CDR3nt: TGCGCCAGCAGCCAAGATAACTCACGGCGCAGGGAGCAGTACTTC

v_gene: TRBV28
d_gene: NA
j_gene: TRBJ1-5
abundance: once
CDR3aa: CASKTLTSGQGYYQPQHF
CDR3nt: TGTGCCAGCAAAACCCTAACGTCAGGCCAGGGGTACTATCAGCCCCAGCATTTT

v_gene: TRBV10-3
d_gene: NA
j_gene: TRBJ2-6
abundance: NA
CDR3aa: CAISESIGGAPSGANVLTF
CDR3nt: TGTGCCATCAGTGAGTCGATTGGGGGAGCCCCCTCTGGGGCCAACGTCCTGACTTTC

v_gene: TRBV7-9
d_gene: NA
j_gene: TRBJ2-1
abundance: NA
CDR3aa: CASSPNPGRVSYNEQFF
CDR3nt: TGTGCCAGCAGCCCGAATCCGGGACGGGTCTCCTACAATGAGCAGTTCTTC

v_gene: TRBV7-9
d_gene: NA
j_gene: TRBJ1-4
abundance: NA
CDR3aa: CASSLGTLTNEKLFF
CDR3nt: TGTGCCAGCAGCCTAGGGACTCTGACTAATGAAAAACTGTTTTTT

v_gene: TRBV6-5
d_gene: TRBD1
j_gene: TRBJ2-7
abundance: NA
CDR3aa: CASSYGTGKDYEQYF
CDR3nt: TGTGCCAGCAGTTACGGGACAGGGAAGGACTACGAGCAGTACTTC

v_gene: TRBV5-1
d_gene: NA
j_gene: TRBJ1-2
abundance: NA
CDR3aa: CASSLARNYGYTF
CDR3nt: TGCGCCAGCAGCTTGGCGCGGAACTATGGCTACACCTTC

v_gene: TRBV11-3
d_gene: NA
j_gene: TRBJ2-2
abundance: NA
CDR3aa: CASSLDRRGLLGGTGELFF
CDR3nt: TGTGCCAGCAGCTTAGATAGGCGCGGCCTATTGGGGGGCACCGGGGAGCTGTTTTTT

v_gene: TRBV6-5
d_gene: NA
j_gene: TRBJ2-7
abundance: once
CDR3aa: CASSSGLNYEQYF
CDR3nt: TGTGCCAGCAGCTCCGGACTGAACTACGAGCAGTACTTC

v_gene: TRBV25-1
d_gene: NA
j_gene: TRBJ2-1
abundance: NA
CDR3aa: CASSEYAGRNWDEQFF
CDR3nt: TGTGCCAGCAGTGAATATGCGGGGCGGAATTGGGATGAGCAGTTCTTC

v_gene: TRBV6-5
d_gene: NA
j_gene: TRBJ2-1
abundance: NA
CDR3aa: CASSYLWGNEQFF
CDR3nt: TGTGCCAGCAGTTATCTGTGGGGTAATGAGCAGTTCTTC

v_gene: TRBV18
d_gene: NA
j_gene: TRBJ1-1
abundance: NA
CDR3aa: CASSPTMQSTEAFF
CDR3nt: TGTGCCAGCTCACCCACCATGCAGAGCACTGAAGCTTTCTTT

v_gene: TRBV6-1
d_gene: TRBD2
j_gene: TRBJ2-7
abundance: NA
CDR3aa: CASSFRGGRAYEQYF
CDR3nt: TGTGCCAGCAGCTTCAGGGGCGGGAGGGCCTACGAGCAGTACTTC

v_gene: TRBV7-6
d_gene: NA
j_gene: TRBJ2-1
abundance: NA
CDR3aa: CASSLGLQPSLGNEQFF
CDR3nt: TGTGCCAGCAGCTTAGGTCTCCAACCGTCGTTGGGGAATGAGCAGTTCTTC

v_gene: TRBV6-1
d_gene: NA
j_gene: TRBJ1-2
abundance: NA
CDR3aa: CASSEGFNYGYTF
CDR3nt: TGTGCCAGCAGTGAAGGTTTTAACTATGGCTACACCTTC

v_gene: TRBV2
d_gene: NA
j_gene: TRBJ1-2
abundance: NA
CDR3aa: CASSGGRTTYGYTF
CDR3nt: TGTGCCAGCAGTGGAGGGAGAACCACCTATGGCTACACCTTC

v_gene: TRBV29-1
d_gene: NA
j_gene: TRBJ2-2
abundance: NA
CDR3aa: CSVRAGELFF
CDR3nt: TGCAGCGTTCGTGCCGGGGAGCTGTTTTTT

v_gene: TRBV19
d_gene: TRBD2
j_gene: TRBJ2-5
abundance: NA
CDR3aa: CASSIRIAGGQETQYF
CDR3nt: TGTGCCAGTAGTATTCGGATAGCGGGAGGACAAGAGACCCAGTACTTC

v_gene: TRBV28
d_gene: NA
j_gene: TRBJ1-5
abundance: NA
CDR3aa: CASSFAGSQPQHF
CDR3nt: TGTGCCAGCAGTTTCGCGGGGTCTCAGCCCCAGCATTTT

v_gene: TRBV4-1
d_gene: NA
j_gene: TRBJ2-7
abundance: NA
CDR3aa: CASSQSPTSYEQYF
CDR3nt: TGCGCCAGCAGCCAAAGTCCTACATCCTACGAGCAGTACTTC

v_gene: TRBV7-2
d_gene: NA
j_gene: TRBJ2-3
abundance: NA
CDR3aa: CASSLAWGAGTSTDTQYF
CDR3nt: TGTGCCAGCAGCTTAGCGTGGGGAGCGGGCACTAGCACAGATACGCAGTATTTT

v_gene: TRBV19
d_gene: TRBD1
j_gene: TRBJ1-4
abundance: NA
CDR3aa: CASSLTWTGGGEKLFF
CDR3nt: TGTGCCAGTAGTCTCACCTGGACAGGGGGCGGTGAAAAACTGTTTTTT

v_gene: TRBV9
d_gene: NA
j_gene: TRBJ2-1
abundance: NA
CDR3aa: CASSVADRYNEQFF
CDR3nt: TGTGCCAGCAGCGTAGCGGATCGCTACAATGAGCAGTTCTTC

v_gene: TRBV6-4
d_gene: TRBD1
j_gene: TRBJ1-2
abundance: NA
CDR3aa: CASSDRPGQGYGYTF
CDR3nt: TGTGCCAGCAGTGATCGCCCGGGACAGGGGTATGGCTACACCTTC

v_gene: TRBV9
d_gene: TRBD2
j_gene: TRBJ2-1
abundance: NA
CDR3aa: CASSDGTSGHNEQFF
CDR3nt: TGTGCCAGCAGCGACGGTACTAGCGGTCACAATGAGCAGTTCTTC

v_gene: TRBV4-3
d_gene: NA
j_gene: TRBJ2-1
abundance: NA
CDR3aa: CASSNVNNEQFF
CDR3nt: TGCGCCAGCAGCAATGTAAACAATGAGCAGTTCTTC

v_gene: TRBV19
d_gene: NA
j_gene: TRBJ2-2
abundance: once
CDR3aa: CASSIGGAGELFF
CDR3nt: TGTGCCAGTAGTATAGGGGGTGCCGGGGAGCTGTTTTTT

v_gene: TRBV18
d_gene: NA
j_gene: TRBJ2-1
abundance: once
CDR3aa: CASSPVRADNEQFF
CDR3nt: TGTGCCAGCTCACCGGTACGGGCGGACAATGAGCAGTTCTTC

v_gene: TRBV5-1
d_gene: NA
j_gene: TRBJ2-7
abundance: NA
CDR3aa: CASSESSSYEQYF
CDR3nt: TGCGCCAGCAGCGAATCGAGCTCCTACGAGCAGTACTTC

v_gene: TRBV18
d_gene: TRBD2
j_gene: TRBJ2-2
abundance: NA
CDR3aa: CASSLEIAGEASGELFF
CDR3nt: TGTGCCAGCTCACTCGAAATAGCGGGAGAAGCCTCTGGGGAGCTGTTTTTT

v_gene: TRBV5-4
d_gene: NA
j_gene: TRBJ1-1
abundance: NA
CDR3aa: CASSLGGPTEAFF
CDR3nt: TGTGCCAGCAGCTTGGGGGGTCCCACTGAAGCTTTCTTT

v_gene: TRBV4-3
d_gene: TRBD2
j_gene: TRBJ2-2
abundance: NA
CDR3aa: CASSQVAPSGRAHTGELFF
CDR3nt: TGCGCCAGCAGCCAAGTGGCGCCTAGCGGGAGGGCCCACACCGGGGAGCTGTTTTTT

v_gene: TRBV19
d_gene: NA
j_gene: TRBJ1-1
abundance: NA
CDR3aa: CASSTDAMNTEAFF
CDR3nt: TGTGCCAGTAGTACCGACGCGATGAACACTGAAGCTTTCTTT

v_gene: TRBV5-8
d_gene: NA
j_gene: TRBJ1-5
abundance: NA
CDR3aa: CASSSPGDSGGNQPQHF
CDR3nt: TGTGCCAGCAGCTCTCCTGGGGATTCTGGGGGCAATCAGCCCCAGCATTTT

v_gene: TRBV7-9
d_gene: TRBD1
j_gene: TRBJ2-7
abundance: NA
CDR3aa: CASSFPGQGRYEQYF
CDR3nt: TGTGCCAGCAGCTTCCCGGGACAGGGGCGTTACGAGCAGTACTTC

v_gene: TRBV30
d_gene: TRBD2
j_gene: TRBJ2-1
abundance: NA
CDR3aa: CAWSRWGKGLAGPQSSYNEQFF
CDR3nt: TGTGCCTGGAGTAGGTGGGGTAAAGGGCTAGCGGGACCACAAAGCTCCTACAATGAGCAGTTCTTC

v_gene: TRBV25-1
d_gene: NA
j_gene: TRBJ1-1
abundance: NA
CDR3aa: CASSDRRTEAFF
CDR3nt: TGTGCCAGCAGTGATCGACGGACTGAAGCTTTCTTT

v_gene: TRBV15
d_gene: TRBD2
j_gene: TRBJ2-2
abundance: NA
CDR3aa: CATSRGGLAGVYGELFF
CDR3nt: TGTGCCACCAGCAGAGGGGGACTAGCGGGAGTTTACGGGGAGCTGTTTTTT

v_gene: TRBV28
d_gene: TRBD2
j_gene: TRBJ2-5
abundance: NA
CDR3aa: CASSFGLAGGAGYF
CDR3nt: TGTGCCAGCAGTTTCGGACTAGCGGGCGGGGCAGGGTACTTC

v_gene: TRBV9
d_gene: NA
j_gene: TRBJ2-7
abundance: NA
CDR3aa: CASSVASASYEQYF
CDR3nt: TGTGCCAGCAGCGTAGCTAGTGCTAGCTACGAGCAGTACTTC

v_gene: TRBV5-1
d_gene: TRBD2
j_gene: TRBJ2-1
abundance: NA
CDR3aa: CASSSRTSGMSSYNEQFF
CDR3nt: TGCGCCAGCAGCTCCCGGACTAGCGGGATGAGCTCCTACAATGAGCAGTTCTTC

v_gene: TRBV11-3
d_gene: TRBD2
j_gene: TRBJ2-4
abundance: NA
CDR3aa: CASSSGLAGAKNIQYF
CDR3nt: TGTGCCAGCAGCTCGGGACTAGCGGGAGCCAAAAACATTCAGTACTTC